A selection of T cell receptor beta chains follows, all from one sample in a study of cytomegalovirus exposure and HLA in healthy donors. Libraries were prepared by immunoSEQ multiplex PCR; TCRdb keeps only in-frame clonotypes and omits some of them. The data contain approximately 150,000 clones, roughly 80% of them seen just once; the ten biggest clones take up about 4.9%. Sequencing was carried out using PBMCs. The receptors here all came from a male donor in good health and CMV-seronegative. The conserved cysteine and the conserved F or W are not part of the CDR3 here. The order of the fields is D gene, J gene, V gene, CDR3 protein. D genes are given only for firm matches.

d_call: .
j_call: TRBJ1-1
v_call: TRBV6-1
cdr3_aa: ASIRLQLSNTEAF

d_call: TRBD1
j_call: TRBJ2-5
v_call: TRBV4-1
cdr3_aa: ASSYQGRGETQY

d_call: .
j_call: TRBJ1-6
v_call: TRBV19
cdr3_aa: ASRDLVNSPLH

d_call: .
j_call: TRBJ2-7
v_call: TRBV7-6
cdr3_aa: ASSSTTRTGAYEQY

d_call: .
j_call: TRBJ1-2
v_call: TRBV21-1
cdr3_aa: ASISPGQGHGYT

d_call: .
j_call: TRBJ2-7
v_call: TRBV11-2
cdr3_aa: ASSLGRISYEQY

d_call: .
j_call: TRBJ2-1
v_call: TRBV30
cdr3_aa: AWSKGYSYNEQF

d_call: .
j_call: TRBJ1-2
v_call: TRBV6-5
cdr3_aa: ASTPIRNYGYT

d_call: .
j_call: TRBJ2-3
v_call: TRBV10-3
cdr3_aa: AISDSGGAQY

d_call: .
j_call: TRBJ2-7
v_call: TRBV4-1
cdr3_aa: ASSVGPNDRLRSYEQY

d_call: TRBD1
j_call: TRBJ1-4
v_call: TRBV2
cdr3_aa: ASRRTGGANEKLF